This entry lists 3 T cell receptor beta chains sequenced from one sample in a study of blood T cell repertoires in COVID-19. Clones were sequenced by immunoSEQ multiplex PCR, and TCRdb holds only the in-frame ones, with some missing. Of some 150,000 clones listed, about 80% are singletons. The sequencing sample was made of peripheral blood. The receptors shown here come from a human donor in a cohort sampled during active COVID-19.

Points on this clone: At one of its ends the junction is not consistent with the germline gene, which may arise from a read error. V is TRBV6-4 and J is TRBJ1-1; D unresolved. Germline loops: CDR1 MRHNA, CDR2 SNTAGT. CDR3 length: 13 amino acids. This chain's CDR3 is CASSESGISEAFF. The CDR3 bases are TGTGCCAGCAGTGAATCCGGGATATCTGAGGCTTTCTTT.

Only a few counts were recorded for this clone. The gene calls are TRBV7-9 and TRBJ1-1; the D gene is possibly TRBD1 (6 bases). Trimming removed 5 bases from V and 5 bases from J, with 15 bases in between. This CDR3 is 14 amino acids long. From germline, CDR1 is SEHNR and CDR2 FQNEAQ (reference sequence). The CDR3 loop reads CASSKSGTQTEAFF. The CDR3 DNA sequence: TGTGCCAGCAGCAAGTCCGGGACACAAACTGAAGCTTTCTTT. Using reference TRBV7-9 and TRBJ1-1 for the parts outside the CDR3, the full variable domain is DTGVSQNPRHKITKRGQNVTFRCDPISEHNRLYWYRQTLGQGPEFLTYFQNEAQLEKSRLLSDRFSAERPKGSFSTLEIQRTEQGDSAMYLCASSKSGTQTEAFFGQGTRLTVV.

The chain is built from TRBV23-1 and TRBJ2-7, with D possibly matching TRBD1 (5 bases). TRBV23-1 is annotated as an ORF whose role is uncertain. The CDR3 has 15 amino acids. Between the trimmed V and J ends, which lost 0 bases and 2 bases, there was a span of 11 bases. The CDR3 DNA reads TGCGCCAGCAGTCAATCCCAACCAGGGCCCTACGAGCAGTACTTC. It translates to CASSQSQPGPYEQYF.